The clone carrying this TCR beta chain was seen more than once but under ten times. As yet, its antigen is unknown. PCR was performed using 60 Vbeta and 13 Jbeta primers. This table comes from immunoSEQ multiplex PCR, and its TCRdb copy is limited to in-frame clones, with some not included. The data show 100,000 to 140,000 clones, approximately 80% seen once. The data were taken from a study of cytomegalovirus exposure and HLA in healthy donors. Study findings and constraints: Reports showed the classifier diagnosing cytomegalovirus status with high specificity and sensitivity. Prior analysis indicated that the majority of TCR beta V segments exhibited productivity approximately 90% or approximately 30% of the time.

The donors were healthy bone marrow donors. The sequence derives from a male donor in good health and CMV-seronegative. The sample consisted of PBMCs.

The CDR3 protein is CAITGTSGTGELFF. CDR3 DNA sequence: TGTGCCATCACCGGGACTAGCGGGACCGGGGAGCTGTTTTTT. This chain uses TRBV10-3 with TRBJ2-2, with 12 bases fitting TRBD2. The CDR3 contains 14 residues. With 7 bases clipped from V and 5 bases from J, the junction kept 2 bases outside the gene matches. Germline CDR1 reads ENHRY; CDR2 reads SYGVKD.